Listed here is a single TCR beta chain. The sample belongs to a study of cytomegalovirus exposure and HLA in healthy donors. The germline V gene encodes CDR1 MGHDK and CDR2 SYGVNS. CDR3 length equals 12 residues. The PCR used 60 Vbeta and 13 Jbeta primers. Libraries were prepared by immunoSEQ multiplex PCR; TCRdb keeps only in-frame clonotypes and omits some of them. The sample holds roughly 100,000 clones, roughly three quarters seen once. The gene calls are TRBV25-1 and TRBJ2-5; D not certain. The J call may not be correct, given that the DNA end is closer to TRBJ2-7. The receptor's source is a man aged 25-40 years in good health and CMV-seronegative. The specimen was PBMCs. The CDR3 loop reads CASSEYLSEQYF. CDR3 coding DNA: TGTGCCAGCAGTGAATATCTGTCCGAGCAGTACTTC.